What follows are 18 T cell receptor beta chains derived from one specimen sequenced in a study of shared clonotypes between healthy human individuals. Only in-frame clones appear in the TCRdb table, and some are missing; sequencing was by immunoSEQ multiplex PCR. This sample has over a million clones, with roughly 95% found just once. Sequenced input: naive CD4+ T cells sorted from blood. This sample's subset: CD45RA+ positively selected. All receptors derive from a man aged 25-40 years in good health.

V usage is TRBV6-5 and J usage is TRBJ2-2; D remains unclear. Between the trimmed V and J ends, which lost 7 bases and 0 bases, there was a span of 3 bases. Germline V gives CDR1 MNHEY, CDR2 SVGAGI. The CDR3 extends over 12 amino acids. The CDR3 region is CASNANTGELFF. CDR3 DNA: TGTGCCAGCAACGCGAACACCGGGGAGCTGTTTTTT.

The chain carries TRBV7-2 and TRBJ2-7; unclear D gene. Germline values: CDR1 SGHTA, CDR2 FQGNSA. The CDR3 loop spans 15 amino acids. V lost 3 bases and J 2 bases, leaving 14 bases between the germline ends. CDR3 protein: CASSLAARETYEQYF. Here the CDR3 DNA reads TGTGCCAGCAGCTTGGCGGCAAGGGAAACCTACGAGCAGTACTTC.

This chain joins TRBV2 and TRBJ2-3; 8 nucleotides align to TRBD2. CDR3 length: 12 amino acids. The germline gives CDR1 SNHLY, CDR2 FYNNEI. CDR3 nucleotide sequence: TGTGCGGACGGGAGGGAGGGGGATACGCAGTATTTT. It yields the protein CADGREGDTQYF.

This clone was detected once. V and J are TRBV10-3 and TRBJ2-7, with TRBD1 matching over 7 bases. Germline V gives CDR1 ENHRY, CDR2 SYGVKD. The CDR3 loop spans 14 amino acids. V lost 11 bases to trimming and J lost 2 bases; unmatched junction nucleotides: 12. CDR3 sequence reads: CAVRFRDSTYEQYF. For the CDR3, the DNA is TGTGCCGTTCGGTTTAGGGACAGTACCTACGAGCAGTACTTC.

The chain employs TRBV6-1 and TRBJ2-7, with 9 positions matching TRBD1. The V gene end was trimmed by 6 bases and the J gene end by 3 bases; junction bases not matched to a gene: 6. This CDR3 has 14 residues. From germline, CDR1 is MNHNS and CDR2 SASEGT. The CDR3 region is CASRPGQGIYEQYF. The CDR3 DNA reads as TGTGCCAGCAGGCCGGGACAGGGAATCTACGAGCAGTACTTC.

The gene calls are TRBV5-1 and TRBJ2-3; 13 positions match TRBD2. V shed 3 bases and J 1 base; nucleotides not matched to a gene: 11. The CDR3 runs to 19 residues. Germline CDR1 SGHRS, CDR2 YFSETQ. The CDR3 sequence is CASSSGTSGTRYRTDTQYF. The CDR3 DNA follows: TGCGCCAGCAGCTCTGGGACTAGCGGGACTCGATACCGCACAGATACGCAGTATTTT.

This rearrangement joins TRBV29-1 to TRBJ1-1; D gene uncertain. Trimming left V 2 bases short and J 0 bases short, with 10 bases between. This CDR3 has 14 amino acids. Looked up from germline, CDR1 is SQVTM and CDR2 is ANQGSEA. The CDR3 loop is CSVEQLLMNTEAFF. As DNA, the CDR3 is TGCAGCGTTGAACAGTTACTTATGAACACTGAAGCTTTCTTT.

Here the CDR3 DNA reads TGTGCCAGCTCCCTTACGAACCGGGAGCCCCAGCATTTT. It encodes CASSLTNREPQHF. The chain uses TRBV6-5 and TRBJ1-5, with unresolved D. Germline assignment: CDR1 MNHEY and CDR2 SVGAGI. The CDR3 has 13 amino acids. Trimming shortened V by 8 bases and J by 8 bases, and 16 bases separated the two germline ends.

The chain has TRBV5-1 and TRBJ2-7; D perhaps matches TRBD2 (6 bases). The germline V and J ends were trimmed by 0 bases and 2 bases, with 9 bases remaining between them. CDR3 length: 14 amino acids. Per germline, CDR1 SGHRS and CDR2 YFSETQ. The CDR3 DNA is TGCGCCAGCAGCTTGGATGGCGGGACCTACGAGCAGTACTTC. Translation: CASSLDGGTYEQYF.

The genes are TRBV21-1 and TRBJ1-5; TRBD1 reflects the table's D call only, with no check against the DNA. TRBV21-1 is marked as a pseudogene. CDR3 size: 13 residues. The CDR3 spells CAFSQTGTQPQHF. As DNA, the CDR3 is TGTGCCTTTTCTCAGACAGGGACTCAGCCCCAGCATTTT.

The CDR3, as DNA: TGTGCCAGCAGCCTATCAGGGTATGGCCAGCCCCAGCATTTT. Protein product: CASSLSGYGQPQHF. V usage is TRBV7-2 and J usage is TRBJ1-5; TRBD1 might be the D (5 bases). There are 14 residues in the CDR3. The V gene's germline CDR1 is SGHTA and CDR2 FQGNSA. The V end was cut by 5 bases, the J end by 7 bases, with 15 bases between.

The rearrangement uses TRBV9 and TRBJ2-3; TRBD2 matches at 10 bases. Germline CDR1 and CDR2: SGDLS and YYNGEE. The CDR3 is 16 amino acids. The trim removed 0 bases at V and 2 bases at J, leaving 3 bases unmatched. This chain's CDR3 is CASSVELAGITDTQYF. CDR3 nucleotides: TGTGCCAGCAGCGTAGAACTAGCGGGAATCACAGATACGCAGTATTTT.

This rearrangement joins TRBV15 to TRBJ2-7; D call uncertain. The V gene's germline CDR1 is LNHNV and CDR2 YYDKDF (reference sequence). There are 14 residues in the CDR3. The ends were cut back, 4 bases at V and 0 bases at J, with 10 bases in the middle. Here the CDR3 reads CATSTDFSSYEQYF. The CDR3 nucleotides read TGTGCCACCAGCACCGACTTTAGCTCCTACGAGCAGTACTTC.

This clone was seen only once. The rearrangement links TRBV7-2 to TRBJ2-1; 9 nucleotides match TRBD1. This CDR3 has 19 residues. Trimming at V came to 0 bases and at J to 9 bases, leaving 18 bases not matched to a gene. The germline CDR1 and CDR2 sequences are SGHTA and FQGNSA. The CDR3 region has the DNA TGTGCCAGCAGCTTAGCCGGGCTCGGTTGGGACAGGGCAGGAGTTGAGCAGTTCTTC. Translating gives CASSLAGLGWDRAGVEQFF.

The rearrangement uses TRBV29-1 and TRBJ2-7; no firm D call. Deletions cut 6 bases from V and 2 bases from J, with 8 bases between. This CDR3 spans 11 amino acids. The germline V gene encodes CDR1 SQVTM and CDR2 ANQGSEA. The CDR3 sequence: CSVISTYEQYF. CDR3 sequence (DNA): TGCAGCGTCATTAGCACCTACGAGCAGTACTTC.

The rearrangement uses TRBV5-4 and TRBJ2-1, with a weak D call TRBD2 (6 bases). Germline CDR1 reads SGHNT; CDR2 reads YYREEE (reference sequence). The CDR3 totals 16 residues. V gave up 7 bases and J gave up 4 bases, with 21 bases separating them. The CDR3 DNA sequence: TGTGCCAGCGGGGTGATTAGCGGAGGCCTATACAATGAGCAGTTCTTC. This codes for CASGVISGGLYNEQFF.

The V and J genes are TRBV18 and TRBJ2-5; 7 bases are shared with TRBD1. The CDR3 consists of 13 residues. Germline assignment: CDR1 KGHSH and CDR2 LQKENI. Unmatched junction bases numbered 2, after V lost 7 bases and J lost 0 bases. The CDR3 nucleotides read TGTGCCAGCTTAGGGACAGACCAAGAGACCCAGTACTTC. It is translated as CASLGTDQETQYF.

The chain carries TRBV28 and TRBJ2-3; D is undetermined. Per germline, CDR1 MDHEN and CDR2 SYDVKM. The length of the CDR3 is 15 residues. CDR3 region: CATLGRRSSTDTQYF. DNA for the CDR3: TGTGCGACCCTTGGGCGGCGATCTAGCACAGATACGCAGTATTTT.